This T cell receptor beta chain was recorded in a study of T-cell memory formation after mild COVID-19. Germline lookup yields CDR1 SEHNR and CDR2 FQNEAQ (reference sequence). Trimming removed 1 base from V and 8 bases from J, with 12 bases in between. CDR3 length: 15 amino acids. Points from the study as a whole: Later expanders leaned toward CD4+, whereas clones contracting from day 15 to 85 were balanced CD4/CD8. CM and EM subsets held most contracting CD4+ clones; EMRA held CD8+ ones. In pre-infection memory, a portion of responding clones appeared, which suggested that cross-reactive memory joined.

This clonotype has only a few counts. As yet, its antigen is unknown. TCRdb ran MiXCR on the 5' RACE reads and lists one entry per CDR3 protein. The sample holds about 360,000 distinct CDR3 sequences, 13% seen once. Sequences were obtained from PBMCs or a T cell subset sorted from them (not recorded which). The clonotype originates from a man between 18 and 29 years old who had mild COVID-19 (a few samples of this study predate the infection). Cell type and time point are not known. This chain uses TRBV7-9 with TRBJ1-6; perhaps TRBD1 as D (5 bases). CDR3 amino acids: CASSLVAGFDSPLHF. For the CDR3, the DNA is TGTGCCAGCAGCTTAGTGGCAGGGTTTGATTCACCCCTCCACTTT.